These 23 T cell receptor beta chains originate from one sample sequenced in a study of OX40 agonist ivuxolimab in advanced cancers. Generated by immunoSEQ multiplex PCR, the TCRdb table keeps only in-frame clones and is missing some. The repertoire holds 55,000 to 90,000 clones, with almost 90% as singletons. Sequences were derived from CD4+ or CD8+ T cells sorted from blood, sampled in a trial of the OX40 agonist ivuxolimab. Receptor source: an adult with an advanced solid tumor such as melanoma, head and neck, liver or kidney cancer.

V usage is TRBV28 and J usage is TRBJ2-7, with D unclear. The CDR3 sequence is 12 residues long. V lost 1 base and J 6 bases, leaving 7 bases between the germline ends. The germline V gene has CDR1 MDHEN and CDR2 SYDVKM. The CDR3, as DNA: TGTGCCAGCAGTTTATCTGGGCCCGAGCAGTACTTC. Translation: CASSLSGPEQYF.

The chain employs TRBV7-2 and TRBJ2-3; TRBD2 matches at 7 bases. V lost 5 bases to trimming and J lost 4 bases; unmatched junction nucleotides: 15. This CDR3 is built from 17 residues. CDR1 is SGHTA, CDR2 FQGNSA, per germline. This CDR3 reads CASSPRGVGGVADTQYF. CDR3 bases: TGTGCCAGCAGCCCCCGGGGGGTGGGTGGGGTTGCAGATACGCAGTATTTT.

The rearrangement joins TRBV27 to TRBJ1-2; weak D call: TRBD1 (6 bases). CDR3 length equals 14 residues. Germline V gene data show CDR1 as MNHEY and CDR2 as SMNVEV (reference sequence). The ends were cut back, 5 bases at V and 7 bases at J, with 17 bases in the middle. The CDR3 DNA is TGTGCCAGCAGTACCCGGGACACGGGATCTGGCTACACCTTC. Translating gives CASSTRDTGSGYTF.

V usage is TRBV18 and J usage is TRBJ2-3; 7 positions agree with TRBD2. This CDR3 is built from 17 residues. Germline CDR1 reads KGHSH; CDR2 reads LQKENI. Trimming at V came to 5 bases and at J to 0 bases, leaving 11 bases not matched to a gene. The CDR3 DNA sequence: TGTGCCAGCTCATCTACTCTAGCGGCCCTTAGCACAGATACGCAGTATTTT. Its translation is CASSSTLAALSTDTQYF.

The chain joins TRBV5-4 to TRBJ2-2; 8 nucleotides agree with TRBD2. Per the germline V gene, CDR1 is SGHNT and CDR2 is YYREEE (reference sequence). The CDR3 consists of 16 residues. The J segment lost 4 bases and the V segment lost 4 bases, leaving 9 bases of the junction unmatched. This CDR3 reads CASSHATSGITGELFF. The CDR3 nucleotides are TGTGCCAGCAGCCACGCCACTAGCGGTATCACCGGGGAGCTGTTTTTT.

The chain links TRBV7-8 to TRBJ2-1; maybe TRBD2 (6 bases). Germline CDR1 is SGHVS and CDR2 is FQNEAQ. V was pared by 0 bases and J by 8 bases, with 14 bases between. The CDR3 is made up of 15 amino acids. Here the CDR3 reads CASSLAEGRSYEQFF. CDR3 nucleotide sequence: TGTGCCAGCAGCTTAGCGGAGGGCCGATCTTATGAGCAGTTCTTC.

This chain uses TRBV28 with TRBJ2-1, with D possibly matching TRBD1 (6 bases). This CDR3 contains 16 residues. Germline V CDR1 and CDR2: MDHEN, SYDVKM. Between the trimmed V and J ends, which lost 5 bases and 5 bases, there was a span of 19 bases. CDR3 DNA sequence: TGTGCCAGCAGTGTAACAGGGCAAACTAAGCACAATGAGCAGTTCTTC. Its translation is CASSVTGQTKHNEQFF.

This chain connects TRBV13 to TRBJ1-3, with D possibly matching TRBD1 (6 bases). The CDR3 contains 15 residues. V lost 5 bases to trimming and J lost 2 bases, with 13 bases between them. CDR1 is PRHDT and CDR2 is FYEKMQ in the germline V gene (reference sequence). The DNA of the CDR3 is TGTGCCAGCAGCCATAGACAGGTCGCTGGAAACACCATATATTTT. Translating gives CASSHRQVAGNTIYF.

The chain uses TRBV10-3 and TRBJ1-5; D is ambiguous. The germline V gene has CDR1 ENHRY and CDR2 SYGVKD. The length of the CDR3 is 14 residues. V gave up 6 bases and J gave up 5 bases, with 14 bases separating them. The CDR3 DNA follows: TGTGCCATCAGGGGCAGCGTCGAGGATCAGCCCCAGCATTTT. This gives the protein CAIRGSVEDQPQHF.

The chain joins TRBV5-8 to TRBJ1-3; possible D gene TRBD1, 6 bases. Trimming removed 9 bases at V and 5 bases at J, with 12 bases between. The CDR3 has 12 amino acids. Per the germline V gene, CDR1 is SGHTS and CDR2 is YDEGEE. The CDR3 DNA follows: TGTGCCACCCAGCAGGGGAGAAACACCATATATTTT. Translated, it gives CATQQGRNTIYF. Drawing the rest from reference TRBV5-8 and TRBJ1-3, the complete variable domain is EAGVTQSPTHLIKTRGQQATLRCSPISGHTSVYWYQQALGLGLQFLLWYDEGEERNRGNFPPRFSGRQFPNYSSELNVNALELEDSALYLCATQQGRNTIYFGEGSWLTVV.

The chain joins TRBV6-5 to TRBJ2-2, with 9 bases matching TRBD1. CDR3 length: 15 amino acids. Germline lookup yields CDR1 MNHEY and CDR2 SVGAGI. With 6 bases clipped from V and 4 bases from J, the junction kept 6 bases outside the gene matches. The CDR3 DNA follows: TGTGCCAGCAGGAAGGGACAGGGCTTCACCGGGGAGCTGTTTTTT. Translating gives CASRKGQGFTGELFF.

The CDR3 region has the DNA TGTGCCATCAGTGAGTCGAGCGACAGGGGGGTTGCGCAGTATTTT. Its translation is CAISESSDRGVAQYF. The J gene is TRBJ2-3, the V gene TRBV10-3; 9 positions match TRBD1. With V trimmed by 0 bases and J by 10 bases, 8 bases remained unmatched. The CDR3 extends over 15 amino acids. The germline gives CDR1 ENHRY, CDR2 SYGVKD.

This chain uses TRBV5-1 with TRBJ1-1; D might be TRBD1 (5 bases). Trimming cost V 4 bases and J 1 base, with 8 bases left between them. The CDR3 is 13 residues long. Germline V gives CDR1 SGHRS, CDR2 YFSETQ. CDR3 residues: CASSDDRNTEAFF. CDR3 in DNA: TGCGCCAGCAGCGATGACAGGAACACTGAAGCTTTCTTT.

The chain has TRBV5-1 and TRBJ2-2; unclear D gene. Germline CDR1 reads SGHRS; CDR2 reads YFSETQ. CDR3 length: 14 residues. Between the trimmed V and J ends, which lost 2 bases and 5 bases, there was a span of 10 bases. The CDR3 sequence: CASSFTDQTGELFF. The CDR3 DNA is TGCGCCAGCAGCTTCACAGACCAAACCGGGGAGCTGTTTTTT.

V gene TRBV6-6 combines with J gene TRBJ1-5, with TRBD1 matching over 8 bases. The V gene end was trimmed by 7 bases and the J gene end by 3 bases; junction bases not matched to a gene: 5. Looked up from germline, CDR1 is MNHNY and CDR2 is SVGAGI (reference sequence). The CDR3 runs 14 residues. The CDR3 nucleotides read TGTGCCAGCACCAGGACAGGGCCCAATCAGCCCCAGCATTTT. It encodes CASTRTGPNQPQHF.

This clone is medium-sized by share. The CDR3 spells CASSPVGHATEAFF. CDR3 DNA sequence: TGCGCCAGCAGCCCGGTGGGCCATGCAACTGAAGCTTTCTTT. The chain recombines TRBV5-1 with TRBJ1-1; no clear D gene. CDR3 length: 14 amino acids. Germline CDR1 SGHRS, CDR2 YFSETQ. V was shortened by 4 bases and J by 5 bases, with 15 bases between the two germline ends.

The chain has TRBV5-4 and TRBJ2-5; 7 nucleotides agree with TRBD1. V gave up 3 bases and J gave up 5 bases; unmatched junction bases: 7. Germline V gives CDR1 SGHNT, CDR2 YYREEE (reference sequence). The CDR3 consists of 14 residues. For the CDR3, the DNA is TGTGCCAGCAGCTCCCCACAGGGGTTGGAGACCCAGTACTTC. Its protein is CASSSPQGLETQYF.

The genes are TRBV5-1 and TRBJ2-7, with D perhaps TRBD1 (5 bases). The CDR3 totals 14 residues. Per the germline V gene, CDR1 is SGHRS and CDR2 is YFSETQ. Trimming pared 0 bases from V and 5 bases from J, leaving 12 bases between. CDR3 protein: CASSLGQGGDEQYF. In DNA, the CDR3 is TGCGCCAGCAGCTTGGGTCAGGGCGGCGACGAGCAGTACTTC. Filled out from reference TRBV5-1 and TRBJ2-7, the complete variable domain reads KAGVTQTPRYLIKTRGQQVTLSCSPISGHRSVSWYQQTPGQGLQFLFEYFSETQRNKGNFPGRFSGRQFSNSRSEMNVSTLELGDSALYLCASSLGQGGDEQYFGPGTRLTVT.

This clone was observed a few times. The V call is TRBV18, the J call TRBJ1-2; D is ambiguous. The CDR3 has 14 amino acids. Trimming took 6 bases from V and 1 from J, leaving 12 bases between them. CDR1 and CDR2 (germline): KGHSH, LQKENI. The DNA of the CDR3 is TGTGCCAGCTCGCCAGAGACATTTAACTATGGCTACACCTTC. Translation: CASSPETFNYGYTF.

The chain links TRBV15 to TRBJ1-5; the D is unclear. Per germline, CDR1 LNHNV and CDR2 YYDKDF (reference sequence). There are 12 residues in the CDR3. V was clipped by 1 base and J by 8 bases, with 6 bases between them. The CDR3: CATSRAWEPQHF. Written as DNA, the CDR3 is TGTGCCACCAGCAGAGCGTGGGAGCCCCAGCATTTT.

The chain recombines TRBV5-5 with TRBJ2-7, with D perhaps TRBD1 or TRBD2 (5 bases each). CDR1 is SGHKS, CDR2 YYEKEE, per germline (reference sequence). The CDR3 runs 13 residues. The V end lost 5 bases, the J end lost 7 bases, and 16 bases lay between the germline ends. The CDR3: CASSSGTLGEQYF. As DNA, the CDR3 is TGTGCCAGCAGTTCTGGGACCCTGGGGGAGCAGTACTTC.

This clone was observed once. The rearrangement links TRBV2 to TRBJ2-2; TRBD1 or TRBD2 may be the D gene (7 bases each). V lost 1 base and J lost 4, with 13 bases in between. This CDR3 comprises 16 residues. CDR1 is SNHLY and CDR2 is FYNNEI in the germline V gene. The CDR3 here is CASSEEGAGVTGELFF. In DNA, the CDR3 is TGTGCCAGCAGTGAAGAGGGGGCGGGAGTCACCGGGGAGCTGTTTTTT.

This rearrangement joins TRBV5-4 to TRBJ1-2; TRBD1 matches at 7 bases. The germline V gene has CDR1 SGHNT and CDR2 YYREEE (reference sequence). Unmatched junction bases numbered 14, after V lost 3 bases and J lost 0 bases. This CDR3 is built from 18 residues. The CDR3 is CASSSHRGSLRANYGYTF. In DNA form, the CDR3 reads TGTGCCAGCAGCTCACACAGGGGCTCGCTTCGAGCTAACTATGGCTACACCTTC.